Listed here are 9 T cell receptor beta chains from one sample, sequenced in a study of shared clonotypes between healthy human individuals. Assay used: immunoSEQ multiplex PCR; TCRdb lists only in-frame clones, some missing. The table has about a million clones, around 75% seen once; the top ten hold roughly 1.5%. What was sequenced was memory CD4+ T cells sorted from blood. Subset described: CD45RA-negative fraction. These receptors originate from a man aged 18 to 29 in good health.

This sequence joins TRBV27 and TRBJ2-5; D remains ambiguous. The germline gives CDR1 MNHEY, CDR2 SMNVEV (reference sequence). V shed 6 bases and J shed 5 bases, with 13 bases lying between them. This CDR3 has 13 residues. The CDR3 sequence is CASRYLAQETQYF. The CDR3 nucleotides read TGTGCCAGCAGGTACCTGGCACAGGAGACCCAGTACTTC.

This rearrangement joins TRBV19 to TRBJ2-6; 8 bases are a match to TRBD1. Germline CDR1 reads LNHDA; CDR2 reads SQIVND (reference sequence). The CDR3 extends over 15 amino acids. V dropped 7 bases and J dropped 0; count of bases not matched to a gene: 2. CDR3 in amino acids: CASTTGVSGANVLTF. DNA for the CDR3: TGTGCCAGTACGACAGGGGTCTCTGGGGCCAACGTCCTGACTTTC.

The chain combines TRBV29-1 with TRBJ1-1; D gene uncertain. Germline lookup yields CDR1 SQVTM and CDR2 ANQGSEA. With 7 bases removed from V and 3 bases from J, the gap between germline ends came to 9 bases. The CDR3 runs 11 residues. The CDR3 DNA reads as TGCAGCGGGACCCTTTACACTGAAGCTTTCTTT. Residues: CSGTLYTEAFF.

The V and J genes are TRBV7-9 and TRBJ2-1; D is undetermined. CDR3 length: 15 residues. CDR1 and CDR2 from the germline V gene are SEHNR and FQNEAQ (reference sequence). The V end was cut by 1 base, the J end by 2 bases, with 9 bases between. The CDR3 DNA sequence: TGTGCCAGCAGCTTAGAGGTTCCCACCTACAATGAGCAGTTCTTC. Amino acid sequence: CASSLEVPTYNEQFF.

This rearrangement joins TRBV30 to TRBJ1-2; D unclear. The CDR3 is made up of 13 amino acids. CDR1 GTSNPN and CDR2 SVGIG come from the germline V gene (reference sequence). Trimming took 7 bases from V and 6 from J, leaving 18 bases between them. The DNA of the CDR3 is TGTGCCTACCTACGCGAGGGCGGGCATGGCTACACCTTC. Its protein product is CAYLREGGHGYTF.

This sequence joins TRBV5-4 and TRBJ1-2, with 9 bases aligning to TRBD1. The CDR3 is 15 residues long. Unmatched junction bases numbered 10, after V lost 5 bases and J lost 5 bases. The germline CDR1 and CDR2 sequences are SGHNT and YYREEE (reference sequence). This CDR3 is CASSRQTGTGYGYTF. CDR3 coding DNA: TGTGCCAGCAGTCGGCAAACCGGGACAGGGTATGGCTACACCTTC.

As DNA, the CDR3 is TGTGCCAGCAGCTTGGGTGCGACAACTAATGAAAAACTGTTTTTT. This sequence encodes CASSLGATTNEKLFF. This chain links TRBV5-6 with TRBJ1-4; D remains unclear. CDR3 length: 15 amino acids. V gave up 0 bases and J gave up 0 bases, with 6 bases separating them. Germline loops: CDR1 SGHDT, CDR2 YYEEEE.

The gene calls are TRBV5-6 and TRBJ1-4, with a possible D match to TRBD1 (6 bases). Germline values: CDR1 SGHDT, CDR2 YYEEEE. The CDR3 loop spans 17 amino acids. Trimming removed 0 bases from V and 0 bases from J, with 12 bases in between. In DNA, the CDR3 is TGTGCCAGCAGCTTGGGGACAGCTGAGGCAACTAATGAAAAACTGTTTTTT. Its translation is CASSLGTAEATNEKLFF. The complete variable domain, with remaining parts taken from reference TRBV5-6 and TRBJ1-4, reads DAGVTQSPTHLIKTRGQQVTLRCSPKSGHDTVSWYQQALGQGPQFIFQYYEEEERQRGNFPDRFSGHQFPNYSSELNVNALLLGDSALYLCASSLGTAEATNEKLFFGSGTQLSVL.

This clone was found a few times. V and J are TRBV6-5 and TRBJ2-7; TRBD1 matches at 9 bases. Germline CDR1 is MNHEY and CDR2 is SVGAGI. This CDR3 contains 12 residues. With 6 bases clipped from V and 6 bases from J, the junction kept 3 bases outside the gene matches. CDR3 nucleotides: TGTGCCAGCAGACCGGACAGGGGCGAGCAGTACTTC. Translating it yields CASRPDRGEQYF.